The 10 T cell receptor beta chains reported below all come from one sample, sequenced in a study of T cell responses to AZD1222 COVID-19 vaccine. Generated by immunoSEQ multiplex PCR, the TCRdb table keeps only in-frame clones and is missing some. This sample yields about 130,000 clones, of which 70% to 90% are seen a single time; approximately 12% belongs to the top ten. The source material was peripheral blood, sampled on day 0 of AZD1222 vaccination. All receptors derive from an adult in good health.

The CDR3 sequence is CASSYGYEQYF. The CDR3 nucleotides are TGCGCCAGCAGCTATGGTTACGAGCAGTACTTC. The rearrangement uses TRBV5-1 and TRBJ2-7; D is ambiguous. The CDR3 is 11 amino acids. CDR1 is SGHRS and CDR2 is YFSETQ in the germline V gene. V was clipped by 3 bases and J by 4 bases, with 5 bases between them.

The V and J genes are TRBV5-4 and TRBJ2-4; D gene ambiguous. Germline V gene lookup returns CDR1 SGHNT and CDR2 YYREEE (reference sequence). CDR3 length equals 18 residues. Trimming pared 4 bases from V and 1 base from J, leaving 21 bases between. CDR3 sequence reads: CASSPRGGPSSAKNIQYF. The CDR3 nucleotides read TGTGCCAGCAGCCCACGAGGCGGTCCATCTTCGGCCAAAAACATTCAGTACTTC.

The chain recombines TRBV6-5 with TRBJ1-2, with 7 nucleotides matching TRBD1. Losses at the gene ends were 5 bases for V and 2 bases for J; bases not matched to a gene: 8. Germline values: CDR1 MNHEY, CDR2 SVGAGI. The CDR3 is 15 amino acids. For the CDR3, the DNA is TGTGCCAGCAGTCCTCAGACAGGGAGCAACTATGGCTACACCTTC. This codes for CASSPQTGSNYGYTF.

This CDR3 reads CASSLDGGTGELFF. The DNA of the CDR3 is TGTGCCAGCAGTTTAGACGGGGGAACCGGGGAGCTGTTTTTT. V usage is TRBV27 and J usage is TRBJ2-2, with D maybe TRBD2 (6 bases). The germline gives CDR1 MNHEY, CDR2 SMNVEV (reference sequence). With 2 bases removed from V and 5 bases from J, the gap between germline ends came to 9 bases. This CDR3 is 14 amino acids long.

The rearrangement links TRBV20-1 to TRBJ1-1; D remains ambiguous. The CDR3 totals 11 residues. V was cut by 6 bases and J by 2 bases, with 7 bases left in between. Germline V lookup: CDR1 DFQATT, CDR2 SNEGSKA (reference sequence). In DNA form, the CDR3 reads TGCAGTGCACAGATAAACACTGAAGCTTTCTTT. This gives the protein CSAQINTEAFF.

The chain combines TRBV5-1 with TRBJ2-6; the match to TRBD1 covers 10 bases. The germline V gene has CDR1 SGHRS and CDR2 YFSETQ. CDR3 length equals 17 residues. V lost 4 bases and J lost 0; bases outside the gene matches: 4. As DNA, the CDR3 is TGCGCCAGCAGCCTGGACAGGGGGACCTCTGGGGCCAACGTCCTGACTTTC. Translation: CASSLDRGTSGANVLTF.

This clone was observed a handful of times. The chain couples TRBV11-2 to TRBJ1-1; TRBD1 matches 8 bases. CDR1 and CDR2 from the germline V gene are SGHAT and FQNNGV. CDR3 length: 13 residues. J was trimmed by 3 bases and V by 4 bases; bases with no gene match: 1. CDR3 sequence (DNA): TGTGCCAGCAGCTCGGGACAGGACACTGAAGCTTTCTTT. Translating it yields CASSSGQDTEAFF.

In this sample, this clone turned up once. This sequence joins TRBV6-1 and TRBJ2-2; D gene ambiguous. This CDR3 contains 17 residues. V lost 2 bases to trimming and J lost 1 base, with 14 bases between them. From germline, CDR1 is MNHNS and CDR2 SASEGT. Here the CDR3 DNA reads TGTGCCAGCAGTGAACGGAAAGAAGCTCTGAACACCGGGGAGCTGTTTTTT. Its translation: CASSERKEALNTGELFF.

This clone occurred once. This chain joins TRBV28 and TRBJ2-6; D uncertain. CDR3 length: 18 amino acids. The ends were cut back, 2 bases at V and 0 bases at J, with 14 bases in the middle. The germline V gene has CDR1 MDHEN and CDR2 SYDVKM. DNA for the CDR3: TGTGCCAGCAGTTTACACTCACCCATCAACTCTGGGGCCAACGTCCTGACTTTC. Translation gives CASSLHSPINSGANVLTF.

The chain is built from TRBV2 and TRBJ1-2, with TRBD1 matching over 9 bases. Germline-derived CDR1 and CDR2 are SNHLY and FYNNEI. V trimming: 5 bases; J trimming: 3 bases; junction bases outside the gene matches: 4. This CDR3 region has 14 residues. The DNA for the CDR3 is TGTGCCAGCAGTCCGGGACAGGGCGACTATGGCTACACCTTC. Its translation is CASSPGQGDYGYTF.